This T cell receptor beta chain was sequenced during a study of CD8+CD57+ T cells in acquired aplastic anemia. Study as a whole: The mean DNA yield obtained from sorted CD4+ and CD8+ cells came to 3.2 ug.

Trimming pared 6 bases from V and 0 bases from J, leaving 14 bases between. Germline values: CDR1 LNHDA, CDR2 SQIVND (reference sequence). CDR3 length: 16 residues. Those patients picked for sequencing had displayed CD8+CD57+ cell expansion on flow cytometry. There are many counts of this clonotype. Its antigen is undetermined. Whole-study results and caveats: Patients and controls turned out to have 25 to 35 CD8+ CDR3 sequences in common.

Researchers used genomic DNA as the template to profile TCR beta VDJ and CDR3. TCRdb reprocessed the reads with MiXCR, giving one entry per CDR3 protein. The data hold fewer than 250,000 distinct CDR3 sequences, with roughly half observed a single time. The TCR originated in a human donor with aplastic anemia. The sequencing input was sorted CD4+, CD8+, or CD8+CD57+ T cells (not recorded which) from PBMCs. J is TRBJ1-4 and V is TRBV19; D remains ambiguous. The CDR3 sequence is CASSDPRRTTNEKLFF. The CDR3 DNA sequence: TGTGCCAGTAGCGACCCTAGGAGGACAACTAATGAAAAACTGTTTTTT. The full variable domain, its missing parts supplied by reference TRBV19 and TRBJ1-4, is DGGITQSPKYLFRKEGQNVTLSCEQNLNHDAMYWYRQDPGQGLRLIYYSQIVNDFQKGDIAEGYSVSREKKESFPLTVTSAQKNPTAFYLCASSDPRRTTNEKLFFGSGTQLSVL.